This TCR beta chain stems from a study of shared clonotypes between healthy human individuals. General study results and limits: Against clonotypes common to all four donors, non-shared ones had lower generation probabilities. A generally larger estimated richness was seen in naive subsets than in memory subsets.

With 1 base clipped from V and 1 base from J, the junction kept 5 bases outside the gene matches. The CDR3 totals 17 residues. Germline V gives CDR1 SGHAT, CDR2 FQNNGV. Using 200 ng DNA, 30,000 or so T cell genomes, the sorted-subset replicate PCRs were run. The protocol was immunoSEQ multiplex PCR, while the TCRdb copy is restricted to in-frame clones and leaves out a portion. The sample lists about 770,000 clones, approximately 77% occurring once. Donors comprised healthy HIV-negative adults lacking recent acute infections or vaccinations. This clone was seen once. Its specificity is unknown. The origin of this receptor is a young woman in good health. V is TRBV11-2 and J is TRBJ1-3; 9 positions match TRBD1. What was sequenced was memory CD4+ T cells sorted from blood. As for subset: CD45RA-negative fraction. The CDR3 DNA reads TGTGCCAGCAGCTTAGGAGACAGGGGGAAGTCTGGAAACACCATATATTTT. Protein product: CASSLGDRGKSGNTIYF.